The sequence of this T cell receptor gamma chain was determined in a study of gamma-delta T cells after stem cell transplantation. TCRdb ran CATT on the RT-PCR reads. The sample records approximately 740 gamma-chain clones, about a fifth being singletons. This clone is large within its sample. The trim removed 0 bases at V and 5 bases at J, leaving 4 bases unmatched. The germline CDR1 and CDR2 sequences are EGSTGY and YDSYTSSV. CDR3 size: 13 residues. The sequence was collected from a human donor. It is not recorded whose cells these are; they may come from a transplant donor. The V gene is TRGV4, the J gene TRGJ1 or TRGJ2. The sequenced material came from gamma-delta T cells. CDR3 amino acids: CATWDGRHYKKLF. As DNA, the CDR3 is TGTGCCACCTGGGATGGGCGTCATTATAAGAAACTCTTT.